The sequence of this T cell receptor beta chain was determined in a study of blood T cell repertoires in COVID-19 (dated by TCRdb to about 2020). About the study as a whole: Collaborator samples came from the United States, Italy and Spain and covered acute and convalescent phases of COVID-19. The material from the prospective study consisted of cDNA or gDNA derived from T cells, B-cell-depleted T cells, or PBMCs. Subjects who had been exposed to COVID-19, were actively infected with it, or had recovered from it provided the deeply sampled blood TCRbeta repertoires that made up the dataset. The repertoires were made available in a free public database intended to serve as a resource for research on the immune response to SARS-CoV-2. The samples were drawn from the first 160 participants of the ongoing ImmuneRACE study and from 950 to 1,500 subjects provided by 6 global collaborators. Sample metadata almost always included a de-identified subject ID, COVID-19 status, age in years and sex. Where available, HLA class I and class II types were obtained from metadata supplied by the sample provider rather than from assay-based typing. Results the study describes overall, beyond this receptor: The quantity of clinical and demographic metadata differed by source and by participant and was supplied without curation.

In regard to this clone: Its recognized antigen is unknown. The input lacks base qualities; no much larger clone sits a single base away.

Whole blood was collected in K2EDTA tubes by collaborating institutions according to the institutions' own protocols. For TCRbeta analysis, collaborators shipped samples as frozen whole blood, isolated PBMCs, or DNA extracted from either of those sample types. TCRbeta CDR3 regions were amplified from genomic DNA using the immunoSEQ Assay, a bias-controlled multiplex PCR. The published analysis was carried out like this. Nucleated cell counts per sample were estimated from amplification of reference gene primers within the assay. Sequence reads were collapsed and filtered to measure the absolute abundance of every unique TCRbeta CDR3 rearrangement. For each sample, productive Simpson clonality was calculated by taking the square root of Simpson's diversity index across productive rearrangements. Held by TCRdb, this immuneACCESS table contains in-frame sequences only and omits some clones. Under half of the omission traces to an unresolved V gene where checked; the cause of the rest is unknown. V and J calls and clone size come straight from that table; D and trimming were deduced from the DNA. The sample includes approximately 52,000 clones, with 65% to 90% observed a single time. The ten largest account for 12% to 15% of the sample.

The receptor's source is a man between 65 and 80 years old with acute or convalescent COVID-19. Sequencing was performed on peripheral blood.

The CDR3 amino acid sequence is: CASRSGNEQFF. The nucleotide sequence reads as follows: TGTGCCAGCCGAAGCGGCAATGAGCAGTTCTTC. The sequence is built from TRBV11-3 and TRBJ2-1; the D gene is perhaps TRBD2, on 5 matching bases. The CDR3 goes from the cysteine to the phenylalanine over 11 residues. Of all the DNA, just the CDR3 is kept, 33 bases in frame from base 1. V and J are truncated by 8 bases and 6 bases respectively, leaving an intervening sequence of 8 bases. CDR1 SGHNT and CDR2 YENEEA are derived from the germline V gene.